This T cell receptor beta chain comes out of a study of PD-1 blockade in mismatch repair-deficient tumors. Study at large: All were previously treated, progressing patients with about a dozen mismatch repair-deficient cancer types.

With respect to this clone: Its specificity is unknown.

This CDR3 contains 15 residues. From germline, CDR1 is SGHKS and CDR2 YYEKEE (reference sequence). The V end was cut by 0 bases, the J end by 7 bases, with 14 bases between. Every patient had mismatch repair deficiency by PCR or immunohistochemistry. TCR sequencing covered a few patients who responded to pembrolizumab. Study observations and caveats: After pembrolizumab, tumor-resident clones rose rapidly, then generally contracted before radiologic responses.

Here immunoSEQ multiplex PCR was the method, and the copy in TCRdb shows in-frame clones only, minus some. The data show under 20,000 clones, roughly 80% seen once. The material sequenced was PBMCs, taken 4 weeks after starting pembrolizumab. V is TRBV5-5 and J is TRBJ1-5; D is perhaps TRBD1 (6 bases). The TCR was taken from an adult with mismatch repair-deficient cancer. In DNA, the CDR3 is TGTGCCAGCAGCTTGGAACGACAGGCAGGCCAGCCCCAGCATTTT. Translated, it gives CASSLERQAGQPQHF. Full variable domain (outside the CDR3, taken from reference TRBV5-5 and TRBJ1-5): DAGVTQSPTHLIKTRGQQVTLRCSPISGHKSVSWYQQVLGQGPQFIFQYYEKEERGRGNFPDRFSARQFPNYSSELNVNALLLGDSALYLCASSLERQAGQPQHFGDGTRLSIL.